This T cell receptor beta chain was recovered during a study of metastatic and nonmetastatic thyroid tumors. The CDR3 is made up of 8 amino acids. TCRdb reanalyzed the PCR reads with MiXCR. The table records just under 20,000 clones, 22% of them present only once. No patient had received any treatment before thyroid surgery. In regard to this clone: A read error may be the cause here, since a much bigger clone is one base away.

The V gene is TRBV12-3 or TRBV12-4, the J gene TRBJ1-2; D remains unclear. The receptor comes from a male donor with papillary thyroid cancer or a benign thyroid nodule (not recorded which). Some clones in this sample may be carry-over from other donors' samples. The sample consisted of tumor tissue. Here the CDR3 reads CAIDGFTF. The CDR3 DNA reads TGTGCCATAGATGGCTTCACCTTC.